Described below is a single TCR beta chain sequence and its context. Its matching antigen is unknown. The sample is drawn from a study of T cell responses to AZD1222 COVID-19 vaccine. Method: immunoSEQ multiplex PCR; TCRdb's copy keeps in-frame clones and lacks some. This table has over 150,000 clones, 70% to 90% appearing once. General observations from the study: The sample set comprised mostly white British donors with more females, and clonal diversity was possibly underestimated. Targeting of unmutated variant regions was reportedly seen in nearly half of spike-specific TCRs. Spike-wide coverage was observed for vaccine-associated CD4 TCRs, with dominant responses at 160-218 and 743-854.

The V gene's germline CDR1 is GTSNPN and CDR2 SVGIG (reference sequence). Trimming removed 4 bases at V and 7 bases at J, with 11 bases between. The CDR3 length is 13 residues. The chain employs TRBV30 and TRBJ1-6; no clear D. The source is an adult in good health. The specimen comprised peripheral blood, sampled on day 0 of MenACWY control vaccination. In nucleotides, the CDR3 is TGTGCCTGGACCCCGGGCCAGAATTCACCCCTCCACTTT. Translation gives CAWTPGQNSPLHF.